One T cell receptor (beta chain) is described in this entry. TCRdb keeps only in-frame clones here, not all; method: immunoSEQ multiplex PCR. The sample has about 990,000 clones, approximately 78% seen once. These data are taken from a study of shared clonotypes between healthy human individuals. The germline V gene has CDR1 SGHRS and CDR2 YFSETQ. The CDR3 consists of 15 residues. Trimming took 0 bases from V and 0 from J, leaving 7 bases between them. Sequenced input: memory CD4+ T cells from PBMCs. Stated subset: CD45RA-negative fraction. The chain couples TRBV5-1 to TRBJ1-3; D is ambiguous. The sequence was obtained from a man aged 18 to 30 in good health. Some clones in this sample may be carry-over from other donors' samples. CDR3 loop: CASSLGASSGNTIYF. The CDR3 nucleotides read TGCGCCAGCAGCTTGGGTGCGAGCTCTGGAAACACCATATATTTT.